The rows below give T cell receptor beta chains drawn from one sample of a study of Graves' ophthalmopathy and Graves' hyperthyroidism. One entry per CDR3 protein results from TCRdb running MiXCR on the multiplex PCR reads. The data show 660,000 or so distinct CDR3 sequences, 35% to 45% seen once. Sample: peripheral blood. These receptors were collected from an adult man with Graves' ophthalmopathy. Both conserved end residues are trimmed from each CDR3.

J gene: TRBJ1-1; V gene: TRBV29-1; CDR3 protein: SVKPGQNLWWAEAF
J gene: TRBJ1-6; V gene: TRBV12-3/TRBV12-4; CDR3 protein: ASSPELGGFSPLH
J gene: TRBJ1-2; V gene: TRBV5-1; CDR3 protein: ASSLGTGLEYGYT
J gene: TRBJ2-1; V gene: TRBV2; CDR3 protein: ASQQYYNEQF
J gene: TRBJ1-3; V gene: TRBV25-1; CDR3 protein: ASSEFPGSGRTIY
J gene: TRBJ1-3; V gene: TRBV25-1; CDR3 protein: ASSEGYGNTIY
J gene: TRBJ2-2; V gene: TRBV19; CDR3 protein: ASSRQGTGELF
J gene: TRBJ1-2; V gene: TRBV7-9; CDR3 protein: ASSLDGTDNYGYT
J gene: TRBJ2-7; V gene: TRBV29-1; CDR3 protein: SVEGVGTPSEQY
J gene: TRBJ2-2; V gene: TRBV7-2; CDR3 protein: ASSSPPGELF
J gene: TRBJ1-1; V gene: TRBV5-1; CDR3 protein: ASSLVNNPGTEAF
J gene: TRBJ2-3; V gene: TRBV7-2; CDR3 protein: ASSRRSNTDTQY
J gene: TRBJ2-5; V gene: TRBV29-1; CDR3 protein: SPRTGSETQY
J gene: TRBJ1-6; V gene: TRBV6-5; CDR3 protein: ASSLGTGQQSPLH
J gene: TRBJ1-1; V gene: TRBV20-1; CDR3 protein: SARHISSLEITEAF
J gene: TRBJ2-2; V gene: TRBV9; CDR3 protein: ASSDGGYTGELF
J gene: TRBJ1-6; V gene: TRBV12-3/TRBV12-4; CDR3 protein: ASSPRQGGGNSPLH
J gene: TRBJ2-3; V gene: TRBV10-3; CDR3 protein: AISPSDRSTDTQY
J gene: TRBJ1-1; V gene: TRBV20-1; CDR3 protein: SARVEGTEAF
J gene: TRBJ2-7; V gene: TRBV29-1; CDR3 protein: SAPGQANIQY